This entry lists 22 T cell receptor beta chains sequenced from one sample in a study of cytomegalovirus exposure and HLA in healthy donors. Vbeta (60) and Jbeta (13) primers were used in the PCR. Sequencing used immunoSEQ multiplex PCR; TCRdb keeps in-frame clones, though not all of them. The sample consists of 120,000 or so clones, roughly two thirds of them appearing once. The sequenced sample was PBMCs. The receptors stem from a man younger than 40 in good health and CMV-seropositive.

The gene calls are TRBV4-1 and TRBJ2-1; 7 positions agree with TRBD2. Trimming cost V 3 bases and J 3 bases; bases outside gene matches: 5. From germline, CDR1 is MGHRA and CDR2 YSYEKL. This CDR3 spans 15 amino acids. CDR3 DNA sequence: TGCGCCAGCAGCCAGGCGACTAGCCTCTACAATGAGCAGTTCTTC. As protein: CASSQATSLYNEQFF.

About this clone: Other DNA sequences from this sample encode an identical CDR3 as well. The rearrangement uses TRBV2 and TRBJ2-6, with a possible D match to TRBD1 (6 bases). V was pared by 4 bases and J by 2 bases, with 12 bases between. The CDR3 extends over 16 amino acids. Germline assignment: CDR1 SNHLY and CDR2 FYNNEI. This chain's CDR3 is CASSATGGAGANVLTF. Here the CDR3 DNA reads TGTGCCAGCAGTGCGACAGGTGGAGCTGGGGCCAACGTCCTGACTTTC. Looking up the rest from reference TRBV2 and TRBJ2-6 gives the full variable domain: EPEVTQTPSHQVTQMGQEVILRCVPISNHLYFYWYRQILGQKVEFLVSFYNNEISEKSEIFDDQFSVERPDGSNFTLKIRSTKLEDSAMYFCASSATGGAGANVLTFGAGSRLTVL.

The V gene is TRBV7-9, the J gene TRBJ2-7; TRBD2 matches 7 bases. V lost 3 bases and J lost 6; bases outside the gene matches: 2. Per germline, CDR1 SEHNR and CDR2 FQNEAQ (reference sequence). This CDR3 is 12 amino acids long. CDR3 DNA sequence: TGTGCCAGCAGCTTCTCTAGCGGCGAGCAGTACTTC. This encodes CASSFSSGEQYF.

The V and J genes are TRBV5-1 and TRBJ1-4; 11 bases fit TRBD1. Losses at the gene ends were 0 bases for V and 8 bases for J; bases not matched to a gene: 15. The CDR3 length is 19 residues. Germline lookup yields CDR1 SGHRS and CDR2 YFSETQ. For the CDR3, the DNA is TGCGCCAGCAGCTTGGCGGGGCTGGACAGGGGGCTGGTTCGCGAAAAACTGTTTTTT. It yields the protein CASSLAGLDRGLVREKLFF.

The chain recombines TRBV4-2 with TRBJ2-7, with a tentative D call TRBD2 (5 bases). The germline V and J ends were trimmed by 3 bases and 2 bases, with 11 bases remaining between them. The CDR3 consists of 14 residues. Germline-derived CDR1 and CDR2 are LGHNA and YNFKEQ. The CDR3 loop reads CASSQLAPPYEQYF. The CDR3 DNA follows: TGTGCCAGCAGCCAGCTAGCACCCCCCTACGAGCAGTACTTC.

This clone turned up a few times. The CDR3 sequence: CASSITPGGFDGYTF. In DNA form, the CDR3 reads TGTGCCAGCAGCATCACCCCGGGGGGATTTGATGGCTACACCTTC. The rearrangement links TRBV7-3 to TRBJ1-2, with a possible D match to TRBD1 (5 bases). The V and J ends lost 5 bases and 6 bases respectively, with 19 bases between them. Germline V gene sequence: CDR1 SGHTA, CDR2 FQGTGA. CDR3 length: 15 residues.

CDR3 DNA sequence: TGTGCCACCAGCAGAGACCTAAGTACGACAGGGGCCGGCTATGGCTACACCTTC. Translation: CATSRDLSTTGAGYGYTF. The gene calls are TRBV15 and TRBJ1-2, with TRBD1 identical over 8 bases. Germline V gives CDR1 LNHNV, CDR2 YYDKDF (reference sequence). The CDR3 loop spans 18 amino acids. The junction had 13 bases not matched to a gene; V was cut back by 0 bases and J by 4 bases.

The chain links TRBV5-6 to TRBJ2-7; D possibly corresponds to TRBD2 (7 bases). V was trimmed by 0 bases and J by 2 bases, leaving 9 bases between them. Germline CDR1 reads SGHDT; CDR2 reads YYEEEE. This CDR3 is 14 amino acids long. CDR3 DNA sequence: TGTGCCAGCAGCTTGGTGGGGGGGCCCTACGAGCAGTACTTC. Protein: CASSLVGGPYEQYF.

The V gene is TRBV4-1, the J gene TRBJ1-1; TRBD1 might be the D (6 bases). This CDR3 contains 12 residues. The V end was cut by 8 bases, the J end by 0 bases, with 7 bases between. Germline V lookup: CDR1 MGHRA, CDR2 YSYEKL. The CDR3 loop reads CASGQLNTEAFF. CDR3 in DNA: TGCGCCAGCGGACAGCTGAACACTGAAGCTTTCTTT.

The chain recombines TRBV19 with TRBJ2-5; TRBD1 matches at 7 bases. Trimming took 4 bases from V and 5 from J; bases not matched to a gene: 4. This CDR3 spans 13 amino acids. CDR1 LNHDA and CDR2 SQIVND come from the germline V gene (reference sequence). Here the CDR3 reads CASSRFRGETQYF. The CDR3 DNA reads as TGTGCCAGTAGTAGATTCAGGGGGGAGACCCAGTACTTC.

This sequence joins TRBV9 and TRBJ1-5; D possibly corresponds to TRBD1 (6 bases). V lost 0 bases and J lost 10, with 11 bases in between. The CDR3 loop spans 13 amino acids. Germline-derived CDR1 and CDR2 are SGDLS and YYNGEE. The CDR3 DNA sequence: TGTGCCAGCAGCGTAGGAGGGGGGGCCCCCCAGCATTTT. Translating it yields CASSVGGGAPQHF.

This clone came up a few times. The chain recombines TRBV4-2 with TRBJ1-1; D is perhaps TRBD1 (6 bases). Trimming stripped 0 bases from V and 7 bases from J, with 15 bases between. Germline V gene lookup returns CDR1 LGHNA and CDR2 YNFKEQ. This CDR3 has 15 amino acids. The CDR3 reads CASSQDEGGSSEAFF. DNA of the CDR3: TGTGCCAGCAGCCAAGATGAAGGGGGATCTAGTGAAGCTTTCTTT.

The rearrangement uses TRBV14 and TRBJ2-1; maybe TRBD2 (7 bases). Germline assignment: CDR1 SGHDN and CDR2 FVKESK. Trimming removed 6 bases at V and 10 bases at J, with 19 bases between. This CDR3 spans 14 amino acids. For the CDR3, the DNA is TGTGCCAGCAGTCCCTCCGGGGGGCTAGCCGAGCAGTTCTTC. Residues: CASSPSGGLAEQFF.

The J gene is TRBJ2-7, the V gene TRBV28, with D possibly TRBD2 on 6 matching bases. Germline V gene sequence: CDR1 MDHEN, CDR2 SYDVKM. With 2 bases removed from V and 5 bases from J, the gap between germline ends came to 13 bases. CDR3 size: 14 residues. CDR3 sequence: CASSLGGSLNEQYF. CDR3 coding DNA: TGTGCCAGCAGTTTAGGAGGGAGCCTCAACGAGCAGTACTTC.

The chain combines TRBV7-6 with TRBJ2-7; the D is unclear. With 1 base removed from V and 6 bases from J, the gap between germline ends came to 13 bases. The CDR3 contains 14 residues. CDR1 and CDR2 (germline): SGHVS, FNYEAQ. DNA of the CDR3: TGTGCCAGCAGCTTAGGGCCCTTTTCCCTCGAGCAGTACTTC. This gives the protein CASSLGPFSLEQYF. The variable domain in full, with the rest retrieved from reference TRBV7-6 and TRBJ2-7, is GAGVSQSPRYKVTKRGQDVALRCDPISGHVSLYWYRQALGQGPEFLTYFNYEAQQDKSGLPNDRFSAERPEGSISTLTIQRTEQRDSAMYRCASSLGPFSLEQYFGPGTRLTVT.

This chain joins TRBV9 and TRBJ2-1; the D is unclear. CDR3 length: 16 amino acids. Germline V gives CDR1 SGDLS, CDR2 YYNGEE. V was clipped by 0 bases and J by 3 bases, with 13 bases between them. The CDR3 spells CASSVARADFYNEQFF. The DNA for the CDR3 is TGTGCCAGCAGCGTAGCCCGTGCGGATTTCTACAATGAGCAGTTCTTC.

The chain has TRBV6-6 and TRBJ2-7; D uncertain. This CDR3 comprises 14 residues. The V gene lost 0 bases and the J gene lost 6 bases, with 12 bases spanning the gap. Germline CDR1 reads MNHNY; CDR2 reads SVGAGI (reference sequence). The CDR3 nucleotides read TGTGCCAGCAGTTACTCGCCAGGTGCCCCCGAGCAGTACTTC. Translating gives CASSYSPGAPEQYF.

This rearrangement joins TRBV9 to TRBJ2-5; 9 bases agree with TRBD1. After removal of 4 bases from V and 5 bases from J, the junction contained 6 bases not matched to a gene. The CDR3 loop spans 14 amino acids. In germline, CDR1 is SGDLS, CDR2 YYNGEE. CDR3 loop: CASSWGQGGETQYF. DNA for the CDR3: TGTGCCAGCAGCTGGGGACAGGGAGGTGAGACCCAGTACTTC.

This clone was seen a few times. Different DNA sequences within this sample yield the same CDR3. The rearrangement links TRBV9 to TRBJ2-5, with TRBD1 identical over 9 bases. From germline, CDR1 is SGDLS and CDR2 YYNGEE. The CDR3 covers 14 residues. Trimming took 0 bases from V and 5 from J; bases not matched to a gene: 2. The CDR3: CASSVDRGRETQYF. The DNA of the CDR3 is TGTGCCAGCAGCGTAGACAGGGGGCGGGAGACCCAGTACTTC.

A few counts support this clone. This chain joins TRBV7-9 and TRBJ2-5; D might be TRBD1 (6 bases). Germline V lookup: CDR1 SEHNR, CDR2 FQNEAQ (reference sequence). V was cut by 4 bases and J by 1 base, with 19 bases left in between. This CDR3 spans 17 amino acids. The CDR3 DNA reads as TGTGCCAGCAGCTCTTCCGACAGGCCGGGTGGCCAAGAGACCCAGTACTTC. Amino acid sequence: CASSSSDRPGGQETQYF.

The chain carries TRBV28 and TRBJ2-7, with 7 bases matching TRBD1. The V gene's germline CDR1 is MDHEN and CDR2 SYDVKM. This CDR3 comprises 12 residues. V shed 10 bases, J shed 2 bases, and the junction held 5 bases outside the gene matches. The CDR3 DNA sequence: TGTGCCACCCAGGACAGGACCTACGAGCAGTACTTC. It specifies CATQDRTYEQYF.

The chain combines TRBV14 with TRBJ2-2; the match to TRBD2 covers 10 bases. Germline values: CDR1 SGHDN, CDR2 FVKESK. The CDR3 consists of 20 residues. V trimming: 0 bases; J trimming: 0 bases; junction bases outside the gene matches: 10. CDR3 region: CASSQDPGTSARTNTGELFF. CDR3 DNA sequence: TGTGCCAGCAGCCAAGATCCCGGGACTAGCGCCCGAACGAACACCGGGGAGCTGTTTTTT.